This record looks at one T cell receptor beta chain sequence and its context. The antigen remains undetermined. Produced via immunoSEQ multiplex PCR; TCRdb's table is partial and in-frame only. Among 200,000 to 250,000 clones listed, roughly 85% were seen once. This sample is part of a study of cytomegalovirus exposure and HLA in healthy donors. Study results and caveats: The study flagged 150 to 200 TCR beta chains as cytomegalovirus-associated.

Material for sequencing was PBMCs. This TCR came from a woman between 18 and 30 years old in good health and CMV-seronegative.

The CDR3 protein is CASSSGTGGPSYEQYF. Here the CDR3 DNA reads TGTGCCAGCAGCTCCGGGACAGGGGGTCCCTCCTACGAGCAGTACTTC. The chain joins TRBV5-6 to TRBJ2-7; 11 nucleotides match TRBD1. Germline lookup yields CDR1 SGHDT and CDR2 YYEEEE. The CDR3 loop spans 16 amino acids. Losses at the gene ends were 3 bases for V and 0 bases for J; bases not matched to a gene: 5. Supplemented by reference TRBV5-6 and TRBJ2-7, the full variable domain reads DAGVTQSPTHLIKTRGQQVTLRCSPKSGHDTVSWYQQALGQGPQFIFQYYEEEERQRGNFPDRFSGHQFPNYSSELNVNALLLGDSALYLCASSSGTGGPSYEQYFGPGTRLTVT.